The 15 T cell receptor beta chains in this list originate from one sample, sequenced in a study of blood T cell repertoires in COVID-19. Measured with immunoSEQ multiplex PCR; TCRdb has only the in-frame clones, and not every one. The repertoire holds a few hundred thousand clones, around four fifths seen once, with 4.1% in the top ten. Sequences were obtained from peripheral blood. These receptors were taken from a woman aged 45-60 years with active or convalescent COVID-19.

This clone was seen a single time. The rearrangement uses TRBV28 and TRBJ1-6, with 7 bases identical to TRBD1. There are 18 residues in the CDR3. V lost 2 bases and J lost 8; bases outside the gene matches: 15. CDR1 MDHEN and CDR2 SYDVKM come from the germline V gene. CDR3 sequence reads: CASSLTGTAASWHSPLHF. CDR3 nucleotides: TGTGCCAGCAGTTTAACCGGGACAGCTGCGTCTTGGCATTCACCCCTCCACTTT.

The V call is TRBV14, the J call TRBJ2-5; no reliable D call. Germline CDR1 reads SGHDN; CDR2 reads FVKESK. The V and J ends lost 2 bases and 4 bases respectively, with 8 bases between them. This CDR3 spans 13 amino acids. CDR3 bases: TGTGCCAGCAGCCAAATGGGCCGAGAGACCCAGTACTTC. It translates to CASSQMGRETQYF.

The chain recombines TRBV27 with TRBJ1-2, with TRBD1 identical over 7 bases. The CDR3 is made up of 16 amino acids. J was trimmed by 4 bases and V by 3 bases; bases with no gene match: 11. Germline V gene sequence: CDR1 MNHEY, CDR2 SMNVEV (reference sequence). For the CDR3, the DNA is TGTGCCAGCAGTTTTCAGGGGGTTAATAGGGGCTATGGCTACACCTTC. Residues: CASSFQGVNRGYGYTF.

This rearrangement joins TRBV7-2 to TRBJ2-3; D might be TRBD2 (5 bases). Germline lookup yields CDR1 SGHTA and CDR2 FQGNSA. The V gene lost 8 bases and the J gene lost 3 bases, with 18 bases spanning the gap. The CDR3 runs to 15 residues. The CDR3 here is CASGLGAHRTDTQYF. Written as DNA, the CDR3 is TGTGCCAGCGGCCTGGGAGCGCATAGGACAGATACGCAGTATTTT.

The rearrangement links TRBV5-4 to TRBJ1-4; 7 nucleotides agree with TRBD1. Trimming at V came to 4 bases and at J to 2 bases, leaving 8 bases not matched to a gene. Germline CDR1 and CDR2: SGHNT and YYREEE (reference sequence). The CDR3 has 16 residues. This CDR3 is CASSLSPGGTNEKLFF. The CDR3 DNA reads as TGTGCCAGCAGCCTCAGTCCAGGGGGGACTAATGAAAAACTGTTTTTT.

This clone was counted a few times. The V and J genes are TRBV6-5 and TRBJ2-3; maybe TRBD2 (6 bases). V was trimmed by 6 bases and J by 2 bases, leaving 15 bases between them. This CDR3 contains 15 residues. From germline, CDR1 is MNHEY and CDR2 SVGAGI. DNA for the CDR3: TGTGCCAGCAGCCCCGGAGGGCCGGTCACAGATACGCAGTATTTT. It is translated as CASSPGGPVTDTQYF.

This clone is a singleton in its sample. The chain uses TRBV23-1 and TRBJ2-7, with D perhaps TRBD1 (6 bases). TRBV23-1 is an ORF; its function is uncertain. With 4 bases removed from V and 6 bases from J, the gap between germline ends came to 19 bases. CDR3 size: 15 residues. CDR3 protein: CASSRTGLGSAEQYF. The CDR3 DNA reads as TGCGCCAGCAGTCGAACAGGGTTAGGTTCTGCCGAGCAGTACTTC.

The chain employs TRBV3-1 (or the pseudogene TRBV3-2) and TRBJ1-1, with TRBD1 as a possible D gene (5 bases). The CDR3 is made up of 14 amino acids. The V gene's germline CDR1 is LGHDT and CDR2 YNNKEL (reference sequence). V was shortened by 3 bases and J by 8 bases, with 16 bases between the two germline ends. DNA for the CDR3: TGTGCCAGCAGCCATAACATAATGGGGCCCGAAGCTTTCTTT. Its translation is CASSHNIMGPEAFF.

This clone was seen only once. The gene calls are TRBV27 and TRBJ2-7; D is ambiguous. The CDR3 totals 14 residues. V was trimmed by 3 bases and J by 0 bases, leaving 9 bases between them. From germline, CDR1 is MNHEY and CDR2 SMNVEV (reference sequence). The CDR3 nucleotides read TGTGCCAGCAGTTTTGGTACGAGCTCCTACGAGCAGTACTTC. Encoded protein: CASSFGTSSYEQYF.

This chain connects TRBV5-1 to TRBJ1-1; no clear D. The V gene's germline CDR1 is SGHRS and CDR2 YFSETQ. Trimming removed 0 bases from V and 1 base from J, with 10 bases in between. This CDR3 region has 15 residues. As DNA, the CDR3 is TGCGCCAGCAGCTTGGAACTCCCAGGGAACACTGAAGCTTTCTTT. Protein sequence: CASSLELPGNTEAFF. Combining the CDR3 with reference TRBV5-1 and TRBJ1-1 gives the whole variable domain KAGVTQTPRYLIKTRGQQVTLSCSPISGHRSVSWYQQTPGQGLQFLFEYFSETQRNKGNFPGRFSGRQFSNSRSEMNVSTLELGDSALYLCASSLELPGNTEAFFGQGTRLTVV.

This clone was seen a single time. The genes are TRBV5-1 and TRBJ2-7; 8 nucleotides match TRBD1. Germline CDR1 reads SGHRS; CDR2 reads YFSETQ. This CDR3 comprises 14 residues. J was trimmed by 3 bases and V by 3 bases; bases with no gene match: 5. The CDR3 sequence: CASSSGTGNYEQYF. The CDR3 coding sequence is TGCGCCAGCAGCTCCGGGACAGGAAACTACGAGCAGTACTTC.

The rearrangement links TRBV11-2 to TRBJ2-1, with 12 bases aligning to TRBD2. The germline V gene has CDR1 SGHAT and CDR2 FQNNGV. The CDR3 covers 17 residues. V shed 2 bases and J 8 bases; nucleotides not matched to a gene: 10. The DNA of the CDR3 is TGTGCCAGCAGCTTAATCCCTAGCGGGAGGGCGGCGTATGAGCAGTTCTTC. Its protein is CASSLIPSGRAAYEQFF.

The chain joins TRBV5-5 to TRBJ2-2; 11 bases map to TRBD2. The CDR3 covers 17 residues. Germline-derived CDR1 and CDR2 are SGHKS and YYEKEE (reference sequence). V lost 5 bases to trimming and J lost 3 bases; unmatched junction nucleotides: 9. The CDR3 DNA follows: TGTGCCAGCAGAAGCGACATAGCGGGAGGGTACACCGGGGAGCTGTTTTTT. This encodes CASRSDIAGGYTGELFF.

The chain is built from TRBV10-2 and TRBJ1-1; TRBD1 aligns across 9 bases. The V segment lost 5 bases and the J segment 5 bases; nucleotides outside the gene matches: 6. The CDR3 covers 14 residues. In germline, CDR1 is WSHSY, CDR2 SAAADI. CDR3 sequence reads: CASSTTGGETEAFF. The CDR3 region has the DNA TGCGCCAGCAGTACTACAGGGGGCGAGACTGAAGCTTTCTTT.

This clone was observed a handful of times. The chain recombines TRBV2 with TRBJ2-3, with D perhaps matching TRBD2 (6 bases). Trimming took 6 bases from V and 3 from J, leaving 19 bases between them. The CDR3 covers 16 residues. Germline V gives CDR1 SNHLY, CDR2 FYNNEI. The CDR3, as DNA: TGTGCCAGCAGCCCCCGGGACTCACGGGGAACAGATACGCAGTATTTT. Its protein is CASSPRDSRGTDTQYF.